A selection of T cell receptor beta chains follows, all from one sample in a study of glioma-infiltrating T cells after dendritic cell vaccination. Measured with immunoSEQ multiplex PCR; TCRdb has only the in-frame clones, and not every one. Among about 82,000 clones listed, roughly 90% were seen once. Specimen: blood, collected before dendritic cell vaccination. The origin of the receptors is a human donor with glioblastoma. CDR3s include the opening cysteine and the closing phenylalanine or tryptophan. A D gene is named only where the DNA matches it firmly. Expanded clones get a size class; other rows say once, few or many, or leave the size out.

>TRBD2|TRBV6-5|15|-|TRBJ2-3
CASRPTSGRADTQYF
TGTGCCAGCAGGCCTACTAGCGGGAGGGCAGATACGCAGTATTTT
>-|TRBV10-2|14|few|TRBJ2-7
CASTERVGGYEQYF
TGCGCCAGCACCGAAAGAGTCGGGGGCTACGAGCAGTACTTC
>-|TRBV9|14|-|TRBJ1-4
CASSVGGANEKLFF
TGTGCCAGCAGCGTAGGGGGAGCTAATGAAAAACTGTTTTTT
>-|TRBV4-1|15|-|TRBJ1-4
CASSQDRAGNEKLFF
TGCGCCAGCAGCCAAGACAGGGCCGGTAATGAAAAACTGTTTTTT
>TRBD1|TRBV5-1|14|once|TRBJ1-2
CASNPGGRTYGYTF
TGCGCCAGCAACCCAGGGGGCCGAACCTATGGCTACACCTTC
>TRBD2|TRBV9|15|few|TRBJ2-3
CASSVTAGSTDTQYF
TGTGCCAGCAGCGTAACAGCGGGAAGCACAGATACGCAGTATTTT
>TRBD2|TRBV2|14|-|TRBJ2-7
CASSPGLAEYEQYF
TGTGCCAGCAGTCCGGGACTAGCAGAATACGAGCAGTACTTC
>TRBD1|TRBV19|16|-|TRBJ2-7
CASSIDRDRGRDEQYF
TGTGCCAGTAGTATAGATCGGGACAGGGGGCGGGACGAGCAGTACTTC
>TRBD1|TRBV6-1|11|-|TRBJ1-1
CASRQGEGAFF
TGTGCCAGCAGACAGGGGGAAGGAGCTTTCTTT
>-|TRBV6-1|15|-|TRBJ1-2
CASSGWGPTSYGYTF
TGTGCCAGCAGTGGGTGGGGCCCGACCTCCTATGGCTACACCTTC
>-|TRBV6-5|15|once|TRBJ2-7
CASSYSSPQAYEQYF
TGTGCCAGCAGTTACTCGTCCCCGCAGGCCTACGAGCAGTACTTC
>-|TRBV25-1|14|few|TRBJ1-2
CAAVAAGDNYGYTF
TGTGCCGCCGTGGCGGCAGGGGATAACTATGGCTACACCTTC
>-|TRBV6-5|13|once|TRBJ2-1
CASGEGHRYEQFF
TGTGCCAGTGGTGAGGGCCACCGGTATGAGCAGTTCTTC
>-|TRBV9|14|-|TRBJ1-1
CASSVAPGGTEAFF
TGTGCCAGCAGCGTAGCCCCGGGAGGCACTGAAGCTTTCTTT
>-|TRBV7-8|15|-|TRBJ2-1
CASSLAEASYNEQFF
TGTGCCAGCAGCTTAGCGGAGGCCTCCTACAATGAGCAGTTCTTC
>-|TRBV19|11|-|TRBJ1-5
CAGGAAQPQHF
TGTGCCGGGGGGGCGGCTCAGCCCCAGCATTTT
>-|TRBV29-1|11|-|TRBJ2-2
CSVRDTGELFF
TGCAGCGTTCGGGATACCGGGGAGCTGTTTTTT
>-|TRBV5-5|12|-|TRBJ1-5
CASSLSGEPQHF
TGTGCCAGCAGCTTAAGCGGAGAGCCCCAGCATTTT
>-|TRBV27|14|-|TRBJ1-5
CASSPSGGHQPQHF
TGTGCCAGCAGCCCTTCAGGTGGCCATCAGCCCCAGCATTTT
>-|TRBV6-5|13|-|TRBJ2-7
CASRVTGYNEQYF
TGTGCCAGCAGAGTTACAGGGTATAACGAGCAGTACTTC
>-|TRBV6-6|14|-|TRBJ2-7
CASSWGGLGNEQYF
TGTGCCAGCAGTTGGGGGGGGCTGGGGAACGAGCAGTACTTC
>TRBD2|TRBV13|19|-|TRBJ2-1
CASSLTAWASGYTYNEQFF
TGTGCCAGCAGCTTAACGGCCTGGGCTAGCGGCTACACCTACAATGAGCAGTTCTTC
>-|TRBV7-9|15|-|TRBJ1-1
CASSLSYDEETEAFF
TGTGCCAGCAGCTTATCTTATGACGAGGAAACTGAAGCTTTCTTT
>TRBD1|TRBV11-3|16|-|TRBJ2-7
CASSLGGDREDYEQYF
TGTGCCAGCAGCTTAGGTGGGGACAGGGAAGACTACGAGCAGTACTTC
>-|TRBV30|13|-|TRBJ2-2
CAWGGYPRGELFF
TGTGCCTGGGGGGGCTATCCTCGGGGGGAGCTGTTTTTT
>TRBD1|TRBV6-6|14|-|TRBJ1-1
CASSYGQGITEAFF
TGTGCCAGCAGTTACGGACAGGGGATCACTGAAGCTTTCTTT
>TRBD1|TRBV18|15|-|TRBJ2-7
CASSPGSGTGDEQYF
TGTGCCAGCTCGCCTGGGTCCGGGACAGGGGACGAGCAGTACTTC
>TRBD2|TRBV2|15|once|TRBJ2-1
CASSGTSGGAGEQFF
TGTGCCAGCAGTGGGACTAGCGGGGGGGCCGGTGAGCAGTTCTTC
>-|TRBV7-8|15|-|TRBJ1-3
CASSPPGLSGNTIYF
TGTGCCAGCAGCCCCCCGGGACTGTCTGGAAACACCATATATTTT
>-|TRBV6-1|11|-|TRBJ2-7
CASTLVDEQYF
TGTGCCAGCACTCTCGTCGACGAGCAGTACTTC
>TRBD2|TRBV11-3|14|-|TRBJ2-1
CASSSTSAYNEQFF
TGTGCCAGCAGCTCGACTAGCGCATACAATGAGCAGTTCTTC